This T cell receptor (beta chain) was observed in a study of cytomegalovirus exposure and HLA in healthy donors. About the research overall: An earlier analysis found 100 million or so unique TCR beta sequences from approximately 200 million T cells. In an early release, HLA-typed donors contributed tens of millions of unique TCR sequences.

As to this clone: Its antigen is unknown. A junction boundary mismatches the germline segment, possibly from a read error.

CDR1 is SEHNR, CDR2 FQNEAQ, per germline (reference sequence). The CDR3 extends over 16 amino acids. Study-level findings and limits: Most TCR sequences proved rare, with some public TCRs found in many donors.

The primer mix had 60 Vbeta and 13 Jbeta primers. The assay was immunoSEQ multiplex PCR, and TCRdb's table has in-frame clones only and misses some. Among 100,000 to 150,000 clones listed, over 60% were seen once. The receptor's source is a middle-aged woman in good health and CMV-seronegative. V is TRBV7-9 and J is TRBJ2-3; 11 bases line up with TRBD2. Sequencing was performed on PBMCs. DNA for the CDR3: TGTTCCAGCAGCCTTACTAGCGGGAGTGGTACAGATACGCAGTATTTT. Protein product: CSSSLTSGSGTDTQYF. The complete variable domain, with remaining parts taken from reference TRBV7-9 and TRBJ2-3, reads DTGVSQNPRHKITKRGQNVTFRCDPISEHNRLYWYRQTLGQGPEFLTYFQNEAQLEKSRLLSDRFSAERPKGSFSTLEIQRTEQGDSAMYLCSSSLTSGSGTDTQYFGPGTRLTVL.